These T cell receptor beta chains were read from a single sample in a study of blood T cell repertoires in COVID-19. Assay used: immunoSEQ multiplex PCR; TCRdb lists only in-frame clones, some missing. The table records around 200,000 clones, approximately 85% of them present only once. Specimen: PBMCs or T cells enriched from blood (not recorded which). The receptors originated from a middle-aged man with acute COVID-19. Both conserved end residues are trimmed from each CDR3.

j_call: TRBJ2-3; v_call: TRBV10-3; cdr3_aa: AITRDRGGGTDTQY
j_call: TRBJ1-4; v_call: TRBV6-5; cdr3_aa: ASTYPGRRANEKLF
j_call: TRBJ2-7; v_call: TRBV7-6; cdr3_aa: ASSLDTPSYEQY
j_call: TRBJ2-5; v_call: TRBV7-9; cdr3_aa: ASSRDSKETQY
j_call: TRBJ2-7; v_call: TRBV6-5; cdr3_aa: ASSPRFLEQY
j_call: TRBJ2-1; v_call: TRBV5-1; cdr3_aa: ASSRGISSNNEQF
j_call: TRBJ1-1; v_call: TRBV5-1; cdr3_aa: ASSGQGIEAF
j_call: TRBJ2-7; v_call: TRBV13; cdr3_aa: ASSPGTTHYEQY
j_call: TRBJ2-2; v_call: TRBV4-3; cdr3_aa: ASSQERNTGELF
j_call: TRBJ2-5; v_call: TRBV6-5; cdr3_aa: ASSFGPGGTEETQY
j_call: TRBJ2-5; v_call: TRBV6-2/TRBV6-3; cdr3_aa: ASSYFGEETQY
j_call: TRBJ2-4; v_call: TRBV21-1; cdr3_aa: ASSKGDGTSAFRDIQY
j_call: TRBJ1-2; v_call: TRBV13; cdr3_aa: ASSEFDRPGGYT
j_call: TRBJ2-3; v_call: TRBV29-1; cdr3_aa: SVEEQAIHTDTQY
j_call: TRBJ2-7; v_call: TRBV7-9; cdr3_aa: ASSLRSDGEFYEQY
j_call: TRBJ2-7; v_call: TRBV18; cdr3_aa: ASSPWTSGKDEQY
j_call: TRBJ2-7; v_call: TRBV6-4; cdr3_aa: ASSDVAGGGLDEQY
j_call: TRBJ2-7; v_call: TRBV6-5; cdr3_aa: ASRWTGYYEQY
j_call: TRBJ2-2; v_call: TRBV24-1; cdr3_aa: ATSDWTRGRTGELF
j_call: TRBJ2-7; v_call: TRBV6-2/TRBV6-3; cdr3_aa: ASSLTSSYEQY
j_call: TRBJ1-4; v_call: TRBV28; cdr3_aa: ASSPRTATNEKLF
j_call: TRBJ2-7; v_call: TRBV1; cdr3_aa: TSSHSNEQY
j_call: TRBJ2-3; v_call: TRBV5-1; cdr3_aa: ASSLAGSEGTDTQY
j_call: TRBJ2-1; v_call: TRBV14; cdr3_aa: ASSQLPSGSGEQF
j_call: TRBJ1-2; v_call: TRBV6-6; cdr3_aa: ASSRTPTGGADYGYT
j_call: TRBJ1-2; v_call: TRBV24-1; cdr3_aa: ATSESGYNYGYT
j_call: TRBJ2-2; v_call: TRBV6-5; cdr3_aa: ATLPSGRPTGELF
j_call: TRBJ2-7; v_call: TRBV18; cdr3_aa: ASSPTGYEQY
j_call: TRBJ1-2; v_call: TRBV27; cdr3_aa: ASSPPLGTGVYGYT
j_call: TRBJ2-5; v_call: TRBV18; cdr3_aa: ASSPGTGGEETQY
j_call: TRBJ2-5; v_call: TRBV25-1; cdr3_aa: ASNSNTGTGPQETQY
j_call: TRBJ1-2; v_call: TRBV2; cdr3_aa: ASSERGSYGYT
j_call: TRBJ1-1; v_call: TRBV3-1/TRBV3-2; cdr3_aa: ASSQDWQGNTEAF
j_call: TRBJ2-2; v_call: TRBV6-1; cdr3_aa: ASSEIGATYYTGELF
j_call: TRBJ2-1; v_call: TRBV19; cdr3_aa: ASSRPGQGIDEQF
j_call: TRBJ2-3; v_call: TRBV19; cdr3_aa: ASSNRQFTDTQY
j_call: TRBJ2-7; v_call: TRBV21-1; cdr3_aa: ASSKVKLLPGYRSHEQY
j_call: TRBJ1-1; v_call: TRBV2; cdr3_aa: ASSELRTEAF
j_call: TRBJ1-5; v_call: TRBV6-5; cdr3_aa: ASRTRGGGQPQH
j_call: TRBJ2-7; v_call: TRBV19; cdr3_aa: ASSIRFDGRAVYEQY
j_call: TRBJ2-7; v_call: TRBV28; cdr3_aa: ASRLQNSGREY
j_call: TRBJ2-2; v_call: TRBV28; cdr3_aa: ASSFAGLLFTGELF
j_call: TRBJ2-1; v_call: TRBV10-3; cdr3_aa: AISLENEQF
j_call: TRBJ2-7; v_call: TRBV2; cdr3_aa: ASRATGFINEQY
j_call: TRBJ2-7; v_call: TRBV19; cdr3_aa: ASSVAGTLYEQY
j_call: TRBJ1-1; v_call: TRBV18; cdr3_aa: ASSPVEFVEAF
j_call: TRBJ2-3; v_call: TRBV5-1; cdr3_aa: ASRALAEATDTQY
j_call: TRBJ2-7; v_call: TRBV4-2; cdr3_aa: ASSQARVSYEQY
j_call: TRBJ1-5; v_call: TRBV9; cdr3_aa: ASSPGQGLQPQH
j_call: TRBJ1-1; v_call: TRBV4-3; cdr3_aa: ASSQGGQGEAF
j_call: TRBJ2-2; v_call: TRBV4-3; cdr3_aa: ASSLQGASGELF
j_call: TRBJ2-7; v_call: TRBV5-1; cdr3_aa: ASSLANPYEQY
j_call: TRBJ2-3; v_call: TRBV9; cdr3_aa: ASSVSPAGTGKDTQY
j_call: TRBJ1-5; v_call: TRBV19; cdr3_aa: ASSAYPGRSNQPQH
j_call: TRBJ1-1; v_call: TRBV19; cdr3_aa: ASHLAGGKNTEAF